The sequence of this TCR beta chain was determined in a study of regulatory T cells in long-lasting Graves disease. Time point here: newly diagnosed GD, antithyroid drugs for less than 3 months. After RNA was extracted from PBMCs, the TCR library was made from it. Combining iRepertoire HTBI primers with Arm-PCR of CDR3 regions, the authors built TCR beta libraries. In the source study's methods: The study identified 55 to 80 TRBV and about 14 TRBJ segments across samples. Via MiXCR, TCRdb re-called the multiplex PCR reads, giving one row per CDR3 protein. These V and J calls are TCRdb output, not the study's own analysis. Here the sample spans roughly 500,000 distinct CDR3 sequences, approximately 13% being singletons. Germline V CDR1 and CDR2: WSHSY, SAAADI. The trim removed 4 bases at V and 2 bases at J, leaving 5 bases unmatched. This CDR3 has 15 amino acids. The sample holds a few counts of this clonotype.

Separately, the same data were catalogued under a study of T cells in Graves' hyperthyroidism and ophthalmopathy. That report notes: First-round RT-PCR of the TCR CDR3 relied on the HTBI primer set. For ophthalmopathy, model prediction preceded onset by a median roughly 6.2 months.

The V call is TRBV10-2, the J call TRBJ1-2, with 9 bases identical to TRBD1. This specimen was peripheral blood mononuclear cells (PBMCs), taken at new diagnosis, from a patient treated with antithyroid drugs. The sequence derives from a man aged 25 to 40 with Graves disease. CDR3 loop: CASSGQGVLNYGYTF. Written as DNA, the CDR3 is TGCGCCAGCAGTGGACAGGGGGTACTCAACTATGGCTACACCTTC.